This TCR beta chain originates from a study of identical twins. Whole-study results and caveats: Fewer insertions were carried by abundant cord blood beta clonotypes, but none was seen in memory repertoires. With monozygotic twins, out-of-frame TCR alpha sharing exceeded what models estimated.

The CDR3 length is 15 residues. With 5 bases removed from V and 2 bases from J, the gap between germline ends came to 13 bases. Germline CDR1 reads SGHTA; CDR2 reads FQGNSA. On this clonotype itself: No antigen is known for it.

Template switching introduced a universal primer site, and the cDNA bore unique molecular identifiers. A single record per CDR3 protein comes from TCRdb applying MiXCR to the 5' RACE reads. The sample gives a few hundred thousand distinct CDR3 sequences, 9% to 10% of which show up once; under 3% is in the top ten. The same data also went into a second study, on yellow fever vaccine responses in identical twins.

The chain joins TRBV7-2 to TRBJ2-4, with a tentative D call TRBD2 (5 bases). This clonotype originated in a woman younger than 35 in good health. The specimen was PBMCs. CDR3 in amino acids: CASSHDTSSKNIQYF. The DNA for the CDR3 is TGTGCCAGCAGCCACGACACTAGTTCCAAAAACATTCAGTACTTC.